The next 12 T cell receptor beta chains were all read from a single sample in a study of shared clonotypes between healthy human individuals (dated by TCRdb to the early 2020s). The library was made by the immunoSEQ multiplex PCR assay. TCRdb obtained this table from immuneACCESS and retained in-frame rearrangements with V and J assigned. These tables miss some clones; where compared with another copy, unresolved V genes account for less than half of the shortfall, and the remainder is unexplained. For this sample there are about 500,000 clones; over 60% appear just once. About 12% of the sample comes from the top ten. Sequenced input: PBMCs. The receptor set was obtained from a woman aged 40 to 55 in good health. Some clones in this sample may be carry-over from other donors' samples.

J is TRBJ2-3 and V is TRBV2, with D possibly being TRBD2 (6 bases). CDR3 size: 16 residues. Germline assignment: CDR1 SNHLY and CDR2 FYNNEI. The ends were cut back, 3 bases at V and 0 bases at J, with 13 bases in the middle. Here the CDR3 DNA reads TGTGCCAGCAGTGAGGGAGGCGGGGCAAGCACAGATACGCAGTATTTT. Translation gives CASSEGGGASTDTQYF. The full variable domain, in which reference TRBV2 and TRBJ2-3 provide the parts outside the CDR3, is EPEVTQTPSHQVTQMGQEVILRCVPISNHLYFYWYRQILGQKVEFLVSFYNNEISEKSEIFDDQFSVERPDGSNFTLKIRSTKLEDSAMYFCASSEGGGASTDTQYFGPGTRLTVL.

CDR3 DNA: TGTGCCAGCAGTTTCACCCGGGACTCGACCTACGAGCAGTACTTC. Translating it yields CASSFTRDSTYEQYF. The chain recombines TRBV27 with TRBJ2-7; possibly TRBD2 for D (6 bases). The CDR3 has 15 residues. V was clipped by 3 bases and J by 2 bases, with 14 bases between them. Germline-derived CDR1 and CDR2 are MNHEY and SMNVEV (reference sequence).

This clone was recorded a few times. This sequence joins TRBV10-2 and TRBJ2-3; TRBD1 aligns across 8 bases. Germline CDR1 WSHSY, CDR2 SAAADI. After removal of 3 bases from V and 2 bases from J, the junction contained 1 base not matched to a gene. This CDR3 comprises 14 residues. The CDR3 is CASSDRGPTDTQYF. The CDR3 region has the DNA TGCGCCAGCAGTGACAGGGGGCCCACAGATACGCAGTATTTT.

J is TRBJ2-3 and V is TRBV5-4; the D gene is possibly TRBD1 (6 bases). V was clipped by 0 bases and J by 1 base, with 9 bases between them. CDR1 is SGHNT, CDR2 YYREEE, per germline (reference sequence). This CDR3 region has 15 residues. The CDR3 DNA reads TGTGCCAGCAGCTTGGACAGGGTTGGCACAGATACGCAGTATTTT. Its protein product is CASSLDRVGTDTQYF.

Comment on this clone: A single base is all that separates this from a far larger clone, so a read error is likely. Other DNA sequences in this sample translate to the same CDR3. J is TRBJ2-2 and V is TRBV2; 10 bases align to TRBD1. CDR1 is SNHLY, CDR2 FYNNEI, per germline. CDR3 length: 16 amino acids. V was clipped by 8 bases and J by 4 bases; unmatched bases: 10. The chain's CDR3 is CASSGTGVGLTGELFF. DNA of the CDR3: TGTGCCAGCTCCGGGACAGGGGTCGGGCTCACCGGGGAGCTGTTTTTT.

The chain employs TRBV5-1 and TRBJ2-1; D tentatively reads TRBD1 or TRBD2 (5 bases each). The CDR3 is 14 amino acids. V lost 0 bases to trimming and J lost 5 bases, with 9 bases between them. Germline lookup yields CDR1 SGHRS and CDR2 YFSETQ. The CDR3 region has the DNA TGCGCCAGCAGCTTGGGGGGGAGCGACAATGAGCAGTTCTTC. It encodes CASSLGGSDNEQFF. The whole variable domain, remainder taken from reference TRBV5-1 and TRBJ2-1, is KAGVTQTPRYLIKTRGQQVTLSCSPISGHRSVSWYQQTPGQGLQFLFEYFSETQRNKGNFPGRFSGRQFSNSRSEMNVSTLELGDSALYLCASSLGGSDNEQFFGPGTRLTVL.

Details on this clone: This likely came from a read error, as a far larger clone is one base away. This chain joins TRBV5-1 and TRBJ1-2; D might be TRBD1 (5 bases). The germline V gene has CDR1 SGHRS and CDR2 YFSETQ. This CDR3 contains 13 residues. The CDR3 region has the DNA TGCGCCAGCAGCTTTGCGGGGCCCGAGGGTGACGCCTTC. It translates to CASSFAGPEGDAF.

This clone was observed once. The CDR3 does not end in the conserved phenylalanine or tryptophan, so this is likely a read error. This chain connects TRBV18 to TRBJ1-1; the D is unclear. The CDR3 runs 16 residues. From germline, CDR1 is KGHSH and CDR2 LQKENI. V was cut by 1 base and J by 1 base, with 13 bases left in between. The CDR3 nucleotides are TGTGCCAGCTCACCACTTACGTCTGCCCCGAACACTGAAGCTTTCCTT. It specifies CASSPLTSAPNTEAFL.

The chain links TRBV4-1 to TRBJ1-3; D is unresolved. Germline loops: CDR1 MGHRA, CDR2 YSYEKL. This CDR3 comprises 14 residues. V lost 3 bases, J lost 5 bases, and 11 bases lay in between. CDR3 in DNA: TGCGCCAGCAGCCACTTTTTCCCGAGAAACACCATATATTTT. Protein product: CASSHFFPRNTIYF.

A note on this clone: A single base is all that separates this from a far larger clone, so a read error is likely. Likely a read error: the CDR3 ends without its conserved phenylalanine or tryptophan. CDR3 residues: CASSLSVSGNTIYL. The CDR3, as DNA: TGTGCCAGCAGCTTATCCGTCTCTGGAAACACCATATATCTT. J is TRBJ1-3 and V is TRBV7-8; the D is unclear. Germline loops: CDR1 SGHVS, CDR2 FQNEAQ. V was pared by 2 bases and J by 0 bases, with 5 bases between. The CDR3 totals 14 residues.

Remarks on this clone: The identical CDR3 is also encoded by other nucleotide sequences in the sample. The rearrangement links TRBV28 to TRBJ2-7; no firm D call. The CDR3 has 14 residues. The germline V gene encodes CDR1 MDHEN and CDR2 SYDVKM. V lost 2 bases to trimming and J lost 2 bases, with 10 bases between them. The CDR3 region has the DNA TGTGCCAGCAGTTTAGCCCCAACGGCCTACGAGCAGTACTTC. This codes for CASSLAPTAYEQYF.

CDR3 bases: TGTGCCAGCAGTTCGGGAGTAACAGGGGCGGAGGTACAATACTTC. It specifies CASSSGVTGAEVQYF. V usage is TRBV28 and J usage is TRBJ2-7; tentatively, D is TRBD1 (7 bases). Germline V gives CDR1 MDHEN, CDR2 SYDVKM. Trimming cost V 4 bases and J 13 bases, with 26 bases left between them. This CDR3 region has 15 residues.